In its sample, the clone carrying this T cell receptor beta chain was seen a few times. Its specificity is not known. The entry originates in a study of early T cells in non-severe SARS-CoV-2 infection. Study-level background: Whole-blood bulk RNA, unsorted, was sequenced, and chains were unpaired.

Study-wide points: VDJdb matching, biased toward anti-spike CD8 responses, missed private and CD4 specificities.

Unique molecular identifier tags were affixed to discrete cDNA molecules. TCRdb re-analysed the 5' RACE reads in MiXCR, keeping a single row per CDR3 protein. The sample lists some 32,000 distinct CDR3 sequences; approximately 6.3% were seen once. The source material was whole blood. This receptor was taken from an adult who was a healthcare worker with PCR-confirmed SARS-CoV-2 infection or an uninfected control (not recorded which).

The CDR3 spells CASSKVSGRGFSGNTIYF. The CDR3 region has the DNA TGTGCCAGCAGCAAAGTGAGCGGCAGGGGCTTTTCTGGAAACACCATATATTTT. The chain uses TRBV21-1 and TRBJ1-3. TRBV21-1 is a recognized pseudogene. This CDR3 spans 18 amino acids.